The next 11 T cell receptor beta chains were all read from a single sample in a study of T-cell reconstitution after alpha-beta-depleted transplantation in children. Molecular barcoding with unique molecular identifiers was used for the TCRbeta library. MiXCR, run by TCRdb on the PCR reads, gives a single entry per CDR3 protein. This table has hundreds of thousands of distinct CDR3 sequences, over 10% appearing once. The sample consisted of PBMCs, mostly from graft donor cells, taken 360 days after TCRalphabeta/CD19-depleted stem cell transplant. The origin of the receptors is a male patient between 10 and 17 years old who had a stem cell transplant for acute myeloid leukemia, so the T cells may come from the graft donor.

Concerning this clonotype: An end of the junction differs from the germline gene, which may be a read error. The rearrangement joins TRBV11-2 to TRBJ2-1, with 11 bases identical to TRBD2. This CDR3 spans 15 amino acids. Looked up from germline, CDR1 is SGHAT and CDR2 is FQNNGV. The CDR3 nucleotides are TGTGCCTGCAGCCACCTAGCGGGAGGATACAATGAGCAGTTCTTC. As protein: CACSHLAGGYNEQFF.

This clonotype showed up many times. This rearrangement joins TRBV28 to TRBJ1-2; possible D gene TRBD1, 6 bases. The CDR3 covers 15 residues. Per germline, CDR1 MDHEN and CDR2 SYDVKM. V shed 10 bases and J shed 0 bases, with 18 bases lying between them. The CDR3 sequence: CATEGGGRANYGYTF. CDR3 sequence (DNA): TGTGCCACCGAAGGAGGGGGGCGGGCTAACTATGGCTACACCTTC.

The chain links TRBV28 to TRBJ2-5, with a tentative D call TRBD1 (6 bases). V lost 2 bases and J 4 bases, leaving 14 bases between the germline ends. The germline CDR1 and CDR2 sequences are MDHEN and SYDVKM. The CDR3 covers 15 residues. CDR3 loop: CASSLPGTSRETQYF. The CDR3 DNA is TGTGCCAGCAGTTTACCAGGGACATCTAGAGAGACCCAGTACTTC.

Concerning this clonotype itself: Given a much more abundant clone one base away, this may be a read error. This chain connects TRBV29-1 to TRBJ2-7; no firm D call. With 7 bases removed from V and 3 bases from J, the gap between germline ends came to 10 bases. The CDR3 loop spans 11 amino acids. Germline lookup yields CDR1 SQVTM and CDR2 ANQGSEA. The CDR3 DNA follows: TGCAGCGCTAAAGTTCACTACGAGCAGTACTTC. It translates to CSAKVHYEQYF.

This clonotype occurred many times. For the CDR3, the DNA is TGTGCCAGCAGCTTAAGACCCCGGTGGAGCTCCTACAATGAGCAGTTCTTC. Translated: CASSLRPRWSSYNEQFF. The chain has TRBV7-8 and TRBJ2-1, with D unresolved. Germline V gene data show CDR1 as SGHVS and CDR2 as FQNEAQ. The V end was cut by 2 bases, the J end by 0 bases, with 14 bases between. The CDR3 totals 17 residues.

The rearrangement joins TRBV28 to TRBJ2-7, with 7 nucleotides matching TRBD1. Germline values: CDR1 MDHEN, CDR2 SYDVKM. The CDR3 is made up of 18 amino acids. After removal of 6 bases from V and 0 bases from J, the junction contained 17 bases not matched to a gene. The CDR3 region is CASSLDKKSGGFSYEQYF. For the CDR3, the DNA is TGTGCCAGCAGCTTAGACAAGAAATCAGGGGGTTTCTCCTACGAGCAGTACTTC.

The J gene is TRBJ2-7, the V gene TRBV20-1; D is possibly TRBD1 or TRBD2 (5 bases each). Trimming pared 1 base from V and 2 bases from J, leaving 15 bases between. This CDR3 has 15 amino acids. In germline, CDR1 is DFQATT, CDR2 SNEGSKA (reference sequence). CDR3 sequence: CSARVPRDLTYEQYF. The CDR3, as DNA: TGCAGTGCTAGAGTCCCACGGGACCTGACCTACGAGCAGTACTTC.

The rearrangement links TRBV28 to TRBJ2-5, with a possible D match to TRBD1 (6 bases). This CDR3 contains 14 residues. V dropped 5 bases and J dropped 3 bases, with 13 bases sitting between them. Germline lookup yields CDR1 MDHEN and CDR2 SYDVKM. CDR3 in amino acids: CASSPGQNKETQYF. The CDR3 DNA sequence: TGTGCCAGCAGTCCTGGACAGAATAAAGAGACCCAGTACTTC.

In its sample, this clonotype was seen a few times. This chain joins TRBV20-1 and TRBJ2-7, with 10 bases fitting TRBD1. The CDR3 consists of 12 residues. Trimming at V came to 8 bases and at J to 3 bases, leaving 4 bases not matched to a gene. The germline V gene encodes CDR1 DFQATT and CDR2 SNEGSKA (reference sequence). For the CDR3, the DNA is TGCAGTCTCCGGGACAGGGGCTACGAGCAGTACTTC. Encoded protein: CSLRDRGYEQYF.

CDR3 sequence (DNA): TGTGCCAGCAGTGCATTCCCGGGTATAAACACCGGGGAGCTGTTTTTT. Its protein is CASSAFPGINTGELFF. This chain connects TRBV27 to TRBJ2-2; D remains unclear. Germline V CDR1 and CDR2: MNHEY, SMNVEV (reference sequence). This CDR3 is built from 16 residues. With 5 bases removed from V and 2 bases from J, the gap between germline ends came to 15 bases.

This clonotype was detected only a few times. The chain uses TRBV7-2 and TRBJ2-3, with D possibly being TRBD1 or TRBD2 (5 bases each). Trimming removed 5 bases at V and 3 bases at J, with 12 bases between. This CDR3 region has 14 residues. Germline V gives CDR1 SGHTA, CDR2 FQGNSA. This chain's CDR3 is CASSQLGQTDTQYF. CDR3 nucleotide sequence: TGTGCCAGCAGCCAACTAGGACAAACAGATACGCAGTATTTT.